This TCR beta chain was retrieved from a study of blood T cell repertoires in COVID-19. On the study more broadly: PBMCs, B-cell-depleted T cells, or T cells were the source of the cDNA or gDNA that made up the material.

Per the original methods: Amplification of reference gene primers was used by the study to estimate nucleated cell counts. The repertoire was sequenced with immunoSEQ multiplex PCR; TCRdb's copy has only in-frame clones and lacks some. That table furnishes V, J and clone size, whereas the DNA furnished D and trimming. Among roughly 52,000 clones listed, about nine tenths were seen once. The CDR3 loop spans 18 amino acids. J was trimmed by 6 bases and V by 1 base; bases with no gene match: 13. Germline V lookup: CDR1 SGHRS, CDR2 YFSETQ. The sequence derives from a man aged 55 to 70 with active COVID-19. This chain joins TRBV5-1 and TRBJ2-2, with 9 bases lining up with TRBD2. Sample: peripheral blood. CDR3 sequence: CASSLSASGERLAGELFF. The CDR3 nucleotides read TGCGCCAGCAGCTTGTCGGCTAGCGGGGAGCGTCTTGCCGGGGAGCTGTTTTTT.